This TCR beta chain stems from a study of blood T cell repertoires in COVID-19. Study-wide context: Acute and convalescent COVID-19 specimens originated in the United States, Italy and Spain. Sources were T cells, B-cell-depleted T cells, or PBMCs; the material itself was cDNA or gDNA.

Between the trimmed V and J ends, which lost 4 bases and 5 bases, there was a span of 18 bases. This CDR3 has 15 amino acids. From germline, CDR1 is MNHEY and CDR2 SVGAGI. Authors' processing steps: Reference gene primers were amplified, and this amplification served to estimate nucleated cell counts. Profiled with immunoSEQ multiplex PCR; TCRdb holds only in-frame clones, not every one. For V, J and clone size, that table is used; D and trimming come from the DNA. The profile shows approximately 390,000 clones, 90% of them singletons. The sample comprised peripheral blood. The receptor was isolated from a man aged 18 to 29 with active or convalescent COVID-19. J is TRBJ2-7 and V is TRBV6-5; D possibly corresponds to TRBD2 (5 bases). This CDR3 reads CASSSVGLTGNEQYF. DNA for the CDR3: TGTGCCAGCAGTTCGGTTGGTTTAACGGGGAACGAGCAGTACTTC.